This is a list of T cell receptor beta chains from one sample in a study of blood T cell repertoires in COVID-19. Produced via immunoSEQ multiplex PCR; TCRdb's table is partial and in-frame only. The table has approximately 160,000 clones, around 80% seen once. Sequenced sample: peripheral blood. These receptors all stem from a man aged 55-75 years with acute or convalescent COVID-19. Both conserved end residues are part of each CDR3. The order of the fields is D gene, V gene, clone size, J gene, CDR3 DNA, CDR3 protein. A D gene is named only where the DNA matches it firmly. Only part of the rows carry a size: once, few, many, or a class if the clone is expanded.

TRBD1	TRBV10-1	few	TRBJ1-1	TGCGCCAGCAGCTTGGAGGGGACAGGGGCGGCTTTCTTT	CASSLEGTGAAFF
.	TRBV11-3	.	TRBJ1-1	TGTGCCAGCAGCTTAAATAGGAACACTGAAGCTTTCTTT	CASSLNRNTEAFF
.	TRBV11-2	once	TRBJ1-2	TGTGCCAGCAGTTCGGCAGGCAGGGACTATGGCTACACCTTC	CASSSAGRDYGYTF
.	TRBV5-1	once	TRBJ1-2	TGCGCCAGCAGCCCCAGGCGGGAAAACTATGGCTACACCTTC	CASSPRRENYGYTF
TRBD1	TRBV7-3	once	TRBJ1-1	TGTGCCAGCAGCTCGAACGACAGGGCTGCTTTCTTT	CASSSNDRAAFF
TRBD1	TRBV5-1	.	TRBJ1-3	TGCGCCAGCAGCTATGGACAGGGGGCATACACCATATATTTT	CASSYGQGAYTIYF
TRBD1	TRBV5-1	.	TRBJ1-2	TGCGCCAGCAGACCGATTTACAGGGGAAACTATGGCTACACCTTC	CASRPIYRGNYGYTF
.	TRBV27	.	TRBJ2-1	TGTGCCAGCAGGGCTACAGGGTCGAATGAGCAGTTCTTC	CASRATGSNEQFF
.	TRBV4-1	.	TRBJ2-7	TGCGCCAGCAGCCAAGATCCGGTTACCTCCTACGAGCAGTACTTC	CASSQDPVTSYEQYF
.	TRBV27	.	TRBJ2-6	TGTGCCAGCAGTTCCAGGACAGAACTATCCTTCTCCTCTGGGGCCAACGTCCTGACTTTC	CASSSRTELSFSSGANVLTF
.	TRBV18	once	TRBJ1-5	TGTGCCAGCTCCGGAGGGAGCAATCAGCCCCAGCATTTT	CASSGGSNQPQHF
.	TRBV6-1	.	TRBJ2-7	TGTGCCAGCAGTGACGGGGGAGGCGAGCAGTACTTC	CASSDGGGEQYF
.	TRBV5-1	.	TRBJ2-7	TGCGCCAGCAGAGCCGGGACTGGGGGAGACGAGCAGTACTTC	CASRAGTGGDEQYF
TRBD1	TRBV5-1	.	TRBJ1-2	TGCGCCAGCAGCCTGACAGGGAACGTAAGGCTGTACACCTTC	CASSLTGNVRLYTF
.	TRBV5-1	.	TRBJ2-7	TGCGCCAGCAGCTTGGAATCAAGCGGCTCCTACGAGCAGTACTTC	CASSLESSGSYEQYF
TRBD2	TRBV4-3	.	TRBJ2-1	TGCGCCAGCAGCCAATTTACTAGCGGGGGGGACAATGAGCAGTTCTTC	CASSQFTSGGDNEQFF
.	TRBV4-1	.	TRBJ1-2	TGCGCCAGCAGCCGATCGGACAGTGGCAACTATGGCTACACCTTC	CASSRSDSGNYGYTF
.	TRBV10-3	.	TRBJ2-2	TGTGCCATCAGTGAGGGACAAGCGTACACCGGGGAGCTGTTTTTT	CAISEGQAYTGELFF
.	TRBV29-1	many	TRBJ2-3	TGCAGCGTTGCTTCAGGTTCTAGCACAGATACGCAGTATTTT	CSVASGSSTDTQYF
TRBD1	TRBV6-5	once	TRBJ2-5	TGTGCCAGCTCAGCCCGACAGGGCCAAGAGACCCAGTACTTC	CASSARQGQETQYF
TRBD1	TRBV5-1	.	TRBJ1-1	TGCGCCAGCAGCCCCGGACAGGGTGAGGCTTTCTTT	CASSPGQGEAFF
.	TRBV30	.	TRBJ1-3	TGTGCCTGGAATAGACAGGACGCCGGAAACACCATATATTTT	CAWNRQDAGNTIYF
.	TRBV6-5	.	TRBJ1-5	TGTGCCAGCAGTTACTCCGGGGGATTGAATCAGCCCCAGCATTTT	CASSYSGGLNQPQHF
.	TRBV6-2/TRBV6-3	.	TRBJ2-7	TGTGCCAGCAGCCCCACCACAGGGAATTTAGGATACGAGCAGTACTTC	CASSPTTGNLGYEQYF
.	TRBV14	.	TRBJ1-3	TGTGCCAGCAGCCAGACACAGGACTACTCTGGAAACACCATATATTTT	CASSQTQDYSGNTIYF
.	TRBV19	.	TRBJ1-1	TGTGCCAGTAGTGTCAACAGGATCTCGCCTGAAGCTTTCTTT	CASSVNRISPEAFF
TRBD1	TRBV29-1	.	TRBJ2-5	TGCAGCGTCCAACGGACAGGGGGGAATGGGGAGACCCAGTACTTC	CSVQRTGGNGETQYF